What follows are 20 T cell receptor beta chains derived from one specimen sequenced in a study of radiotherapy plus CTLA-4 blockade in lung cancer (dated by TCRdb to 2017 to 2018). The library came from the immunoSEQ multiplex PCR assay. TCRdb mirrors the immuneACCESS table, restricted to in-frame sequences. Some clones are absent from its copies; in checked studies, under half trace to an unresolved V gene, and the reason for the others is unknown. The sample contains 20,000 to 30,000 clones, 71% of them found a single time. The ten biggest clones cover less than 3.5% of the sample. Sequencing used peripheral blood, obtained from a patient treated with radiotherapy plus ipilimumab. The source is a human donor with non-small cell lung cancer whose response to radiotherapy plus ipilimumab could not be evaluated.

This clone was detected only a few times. This CDR3 reads CASSYSSGEETQYF. CDR3 sequence (DNA): TGTGCCAGCAGTTACTCCTCCGGGGAAGAGACCCAGTACTTC. The chain joins TRBV6-5 to TRBJ2-5; D is perhaps TRBD2 (5 bases). The CDR3 is 14 residues long. Germline V lookup: CDR1 MNHEY, CDR2 SVGAGI. Trimming shortened V by 0 bases and J by 3 bases, and 8 bases separated the two germline ends.

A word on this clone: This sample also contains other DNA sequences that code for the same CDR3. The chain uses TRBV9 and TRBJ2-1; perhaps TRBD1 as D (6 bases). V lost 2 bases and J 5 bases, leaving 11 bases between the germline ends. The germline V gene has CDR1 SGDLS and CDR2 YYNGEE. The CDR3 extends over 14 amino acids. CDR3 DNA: TGTGCCAGCAGCGTCCGGGACACTCACAATGAGCAGTTCTTC. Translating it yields CASSVRDTHNEQFF.

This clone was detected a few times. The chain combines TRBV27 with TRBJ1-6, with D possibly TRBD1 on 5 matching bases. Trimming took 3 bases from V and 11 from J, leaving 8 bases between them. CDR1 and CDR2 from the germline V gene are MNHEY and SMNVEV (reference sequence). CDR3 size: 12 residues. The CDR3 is CASSFAGAPLHF. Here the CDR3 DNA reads TGTGCCAGCAGTTTTGCGGGGGCACCCCTCCACTTT.

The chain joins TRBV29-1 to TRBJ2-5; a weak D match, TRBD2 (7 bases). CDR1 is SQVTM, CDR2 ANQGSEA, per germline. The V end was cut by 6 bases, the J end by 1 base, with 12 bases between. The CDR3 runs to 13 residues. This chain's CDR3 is CSVAGAGQETQYF. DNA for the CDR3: TGCAGCGTGGCGGGGGCAGGCCAAGAGACCCAGTACTTC.

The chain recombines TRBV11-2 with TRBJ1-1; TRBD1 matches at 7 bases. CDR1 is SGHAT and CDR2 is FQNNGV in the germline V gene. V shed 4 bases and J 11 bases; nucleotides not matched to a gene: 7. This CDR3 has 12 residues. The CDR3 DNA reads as TGTGCCAGCAGCTGGAATCAGGGGGTGGCTTTCTTT. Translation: CASSWNQGVAFF.

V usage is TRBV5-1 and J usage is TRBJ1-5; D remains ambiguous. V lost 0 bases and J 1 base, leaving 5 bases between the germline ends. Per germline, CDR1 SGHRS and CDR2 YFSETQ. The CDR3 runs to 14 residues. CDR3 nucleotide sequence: TGCGCCAGCAGCTTGGCCGGGAGCAATCAGCCCCAGCATTTT. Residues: CASSLAGSNQPQHF. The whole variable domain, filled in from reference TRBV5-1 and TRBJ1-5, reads KAGVTQTPRYLIKTRGQQVTLSCSPISGHRSVSWYQQTPGQGLQFLFEYFSETQRNKGNFPGRFSGRQFSNSRSEMNVSTLELGDSALYLCASSLAGSNQPQHFGDGTRLSIL.

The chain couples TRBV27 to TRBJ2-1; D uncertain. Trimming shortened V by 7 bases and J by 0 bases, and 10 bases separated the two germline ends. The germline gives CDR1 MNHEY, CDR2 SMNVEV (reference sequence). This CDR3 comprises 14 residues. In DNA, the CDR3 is TGTGCCAGCATGTCCCTCTACTCCTACAATGAGCAGTTCTTC. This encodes CASMSLYSYNEQFF.

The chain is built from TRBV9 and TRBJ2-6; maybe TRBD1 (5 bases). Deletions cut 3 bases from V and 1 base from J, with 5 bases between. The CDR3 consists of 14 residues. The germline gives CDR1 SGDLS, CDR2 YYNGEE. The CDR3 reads CASSDRSGANVLTF. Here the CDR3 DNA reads TGTGCCAGCAGCGACAGGTCTGGGGCCAACGTCCTGACTTTC.

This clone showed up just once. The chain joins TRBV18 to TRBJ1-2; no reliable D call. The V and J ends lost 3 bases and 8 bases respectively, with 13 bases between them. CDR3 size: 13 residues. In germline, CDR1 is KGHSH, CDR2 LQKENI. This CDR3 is CASSPTKAGGYTF. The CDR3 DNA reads TGTGCCAGCTCACCGACGAAGGCCGGGGGCTACACCTTC.

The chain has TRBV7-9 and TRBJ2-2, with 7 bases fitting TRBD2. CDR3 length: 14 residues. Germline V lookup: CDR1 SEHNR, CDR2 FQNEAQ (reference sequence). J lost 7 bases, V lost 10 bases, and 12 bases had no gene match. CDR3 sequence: CATILGGIGGELFF. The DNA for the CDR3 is TGTGCCACCATTTTGGGAGGGATCGGCGGGGAGCTGTTTTTT.

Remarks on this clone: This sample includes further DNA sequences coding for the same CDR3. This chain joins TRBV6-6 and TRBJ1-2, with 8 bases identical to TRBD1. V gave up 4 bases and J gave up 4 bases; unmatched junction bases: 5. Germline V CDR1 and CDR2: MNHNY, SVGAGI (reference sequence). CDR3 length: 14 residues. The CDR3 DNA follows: TGTGCCAGCAGTTCTACGGGACAGGCCTATGGCTACACCTTC. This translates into CASSSTGQAYGYTF.

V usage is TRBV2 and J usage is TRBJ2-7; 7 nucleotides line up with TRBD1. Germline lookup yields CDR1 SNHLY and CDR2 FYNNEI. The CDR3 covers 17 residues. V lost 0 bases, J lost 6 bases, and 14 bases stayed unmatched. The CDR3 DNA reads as TGTGCCAGCAGTGAAGCCCTTTCCCCTTTGACAGGGTTCGAGCAGTACTTC. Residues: CASSEALSPLTGFEQYF. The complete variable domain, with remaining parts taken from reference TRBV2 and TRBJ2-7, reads EPEVTQTPSHQVTQMGQEVILRCVPISNHLYFYWYRQILGQKVEFLVSFYNNEISEKSEIFDDQFSVERPDGSNFTLKIRSTKLEDSAMYFCASSEALSPLTGFEQYFGPGTRLTVT.

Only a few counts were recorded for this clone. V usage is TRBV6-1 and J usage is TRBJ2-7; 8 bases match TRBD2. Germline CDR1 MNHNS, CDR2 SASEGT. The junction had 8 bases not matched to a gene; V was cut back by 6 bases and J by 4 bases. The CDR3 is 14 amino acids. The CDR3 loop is CASSAGTRPYEQYF. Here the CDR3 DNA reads TGTGCCAGCAGCGCCGGGACTAGACCATACGAGCAGTACTTC.

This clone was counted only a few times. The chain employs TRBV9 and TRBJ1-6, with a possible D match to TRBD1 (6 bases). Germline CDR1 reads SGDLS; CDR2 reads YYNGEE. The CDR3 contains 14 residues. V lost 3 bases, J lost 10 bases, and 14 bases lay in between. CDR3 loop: CASSARGGHSPLHF. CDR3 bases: TGTGCCAGCAGCGCAAGGGGGGGGCACTCACCCCTCCACTTT.

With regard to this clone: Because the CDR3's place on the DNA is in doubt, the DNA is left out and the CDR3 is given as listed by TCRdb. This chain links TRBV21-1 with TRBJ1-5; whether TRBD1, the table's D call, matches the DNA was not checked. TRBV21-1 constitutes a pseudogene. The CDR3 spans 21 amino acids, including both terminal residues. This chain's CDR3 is CASSYPFGTGTSPLSNQPQHF.

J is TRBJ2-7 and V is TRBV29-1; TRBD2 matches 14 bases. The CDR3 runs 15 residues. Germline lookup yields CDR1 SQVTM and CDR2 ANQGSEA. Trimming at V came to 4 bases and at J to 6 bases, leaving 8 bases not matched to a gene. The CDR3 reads CSVGVGTSGSTEQYF. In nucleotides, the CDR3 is TGCAGCGTTGGGGTGGGGACTAGCGGGAGCACCGAGCAGTACTTC.

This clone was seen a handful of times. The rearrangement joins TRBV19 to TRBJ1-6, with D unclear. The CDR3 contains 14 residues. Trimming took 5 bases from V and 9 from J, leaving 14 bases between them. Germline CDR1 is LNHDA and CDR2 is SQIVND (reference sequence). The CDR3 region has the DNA TGTGCCAGTAGTCGAGCCGTTCCCACTTCACCCCTCCACTTT. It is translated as CASSRAVPTSPLHF.

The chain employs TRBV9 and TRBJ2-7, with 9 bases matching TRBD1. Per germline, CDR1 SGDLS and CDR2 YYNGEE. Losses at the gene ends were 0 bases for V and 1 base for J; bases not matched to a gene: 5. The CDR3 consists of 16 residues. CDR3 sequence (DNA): TGTGCCAGCAGCGTAGAGATGACAGGGGGTTCCTACGAGCAGTACTTC. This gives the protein CASSVEMTGGSYEQYF.

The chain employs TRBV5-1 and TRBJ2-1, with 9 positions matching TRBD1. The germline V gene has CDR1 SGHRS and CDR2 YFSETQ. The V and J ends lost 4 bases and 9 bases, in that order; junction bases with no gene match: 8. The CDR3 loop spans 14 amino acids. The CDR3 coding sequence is TGCGCCAGCAGCACGGGGGACAGGGTTGGTGAGCAGTTCTTC. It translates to CASSTGDRVGEQFF.

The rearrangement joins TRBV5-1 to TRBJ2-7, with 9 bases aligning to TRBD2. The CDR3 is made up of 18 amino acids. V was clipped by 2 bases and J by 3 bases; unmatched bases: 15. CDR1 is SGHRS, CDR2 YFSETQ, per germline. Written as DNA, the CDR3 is TGCGCCAGCAGCTTTGGGAGACTAGCGGCTGCCCACCTCTACGAGCAGTACTTC. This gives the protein CASSFGRLAAAHLYEQYF.